This is a list of T cell receptor beta chains from one sample in a study of shared clonotypes between healthy human individuals. This table comes from immunoSEQ multiplex PCR, and its TCRdb copy is limited to in-frame clones, with some not included. The sample gives approximately 1.5 million clones, approximately 98.5% of which show up once; around 0.38% is in the top ten. Sequencing input: naive CD4+ T cells sorted from blood. The origin of the receptors is a man aged 25-40 years in good health. The CDR3 runs from the conserved cysteine through the conserved F or W. Fields, in order: J gene, V gene, clone size, D gene, CDR3 DNA, CDR3 protein. The D gene is left open where the match is weak. Clone size is not always given. Where it is, it says once, few, many or a class for expanded clones.

>TRBJ1-4|TRBV19|NA|NA
TGTGCCAGTCGCGGCGGGGGCTCGGGGGAAAAACTGTTTTTT
CASRGGGSGEKLFF
>TRBJ1-5|TRBV4-3|NA|NA
TGCGCCAGCAGCCAAGAGATATCAGGGCTTGGTAGCAATCAGCCCCAGCATTTT
CASSQEISGLGSNQPQHF
>TRBJ1-5|TRBV19|NA|NA
TGTGCCAGTAGTATAGGTCGGAATCAGCCCCAGCATTTT
CASSIGRNQPQHF
>TRBJ2-1|TRBV7-9|NA|NA
TGTGGCACGGCGGAGGAGAGCTCCTACAATGAGCAGTTCTTC
CGTAEESSYNEQFF
>TRBJ2-5|TRBV7-9|NA|TRBD1
TGTGCCAGCAGCTTAGAGACAGGGGTGAACCAGTACTTC
CASSLETGVNQYF
>TRBJ2-3|TRBV27|NA|NA
TGTGCCAGCAGTCTCGGGCGTGGCGACACAGATACGCAGTATTTT
CASSLGRGDTDTQYF
>TRBJ2-3|TRBV28|NA|TRBD2
TGTGCCAGCAGTTTTTTCCCGGGACTAGCGGGAGGCACAGATACGCAGTATTTT
CASSFFPGLAGGTDTQYF
>TRBJ2-7|TRBV15|NA|NA
TGTGCCACCAGCAGAGATGTGGGCTCCTACGAGCAGTACTTC
CATSRDVGSYEQYF
>TRBJ1-5|TRBV28|NA|NA
TGTGCCAGCAGTCTCCCGGGTCAGCCCCAGCATTTT
CASSLPGQPQHF
>TRBJ2-2|TRBV7-3|NA|NA
TGTGCCAGCAGAGGCGGGAAGAACACCGGGGAGCTGTTTTTT
CASRGGKNTGELFF
>TRBJ2-7|TRBV9|NA|NA
TGTGCCAGCAGCCCGAGGGACACCTACTACGAGCAGTACTTC
CASSPRDTYYEQYF
>TRBJ2-5|TRBV5-1|NA|NA
TGCGCCAGCAGCTTGGAGCACCACCAAGAGACCCAGTACTTC
CASSLEHHQETQYF
>TRBJ2-2|TRBV10-3|NA|TRBD1
TGTGCCATCAGCGAGACAGGGGAGGACACCGGGGAGCTGTTTTTT
CAISETGEDTGELFF
>TRBJ2-2|TRBV28|NA|NA
TGTGCCAGCAGACCGGGCACCGGGGAGCTGTTTTTT
CASRPGTGELFF
>TRBJ1-4|TRBV18|NA|TRBD1
TGTGCCAGCTCACCTACAGGGGATCCTAATGAAAAACTGTTTTTT
CASSPTGDPNEKLFF
>TRBJ2-2|TRBV11-3|NA|NA
TGTGCCAGCAGCCCTGAGGACTTGGGGGAGCTGTTTTTT
CASSPEDLGELFF
>TRBJ2-7|TRBV11-2|once|TRBD1
TGTGCCAGCAGCGCCGGTAGGGACAGAGCCTACGAGCAGTACTTC
CASSAGRDRAYEQYF